This T cell receptor (beta chain) emerged from a study of T cell responses to AZD1222 COVID-19 vaccine. Germline lookup yields CDR1 MDHEN and CDR2 SYDVKM. The CDR3 is 15 amino acids. Trimming took 2 bases from V and 2 from J; bases not matched to a gene: 6. Findings and limits, study-wide: Spike-specific TCR breadth and depth both grew after two AZD1222 doses. All repertoire sampling was performed exclusively after the peak T cell response.

Concerning this clone: As yet, its antigen is unknown.

Sequenced by immunoSEQ multiplex PCR; TCRdb stores in-frame clones only, minus some. The sample holds roughly 120,000 clones, about 90% seen once. This TCR came from an adult in good health. The specimen comprised peripheral blood, sampled on day 0 of AZD1222 vaccination. This chain connects TRBV28 to TRBJ2-7; TRBD1 aligns across 7 bases. CDR3 region: CASSLTGTVTYEQYF. The CDR3 bases are TGTGCCAGCAGTTTAACCGGGACAGTCACCTACGAGCAGTACTTC.